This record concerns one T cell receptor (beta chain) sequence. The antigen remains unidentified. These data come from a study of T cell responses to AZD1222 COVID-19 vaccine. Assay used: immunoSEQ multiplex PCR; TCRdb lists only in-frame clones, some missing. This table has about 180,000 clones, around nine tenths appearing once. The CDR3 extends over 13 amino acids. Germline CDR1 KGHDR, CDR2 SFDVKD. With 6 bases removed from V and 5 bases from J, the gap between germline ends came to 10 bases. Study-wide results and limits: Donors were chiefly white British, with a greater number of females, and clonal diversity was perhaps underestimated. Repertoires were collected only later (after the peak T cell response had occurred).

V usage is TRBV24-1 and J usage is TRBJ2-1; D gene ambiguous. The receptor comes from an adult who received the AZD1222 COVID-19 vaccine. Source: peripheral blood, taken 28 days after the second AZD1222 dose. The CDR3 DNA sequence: TGTGCCACCAGTCTCGGCTTCCACAATGAGCAGTTCTTC. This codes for CATSLGFHNEQFF.